These T cell receptor beta chains were read from a single sample in a study of cytomegalovirus exposure and HLA in healthy donors. Clones were read by immunoSEQ multiplex PCR, and TCRdb kept only the in-frame ones, dropping some. There are 150,000 to 180,000 clones in the sample; about 68% occur only once, and about 2% lies in the top ten. The sequenced material came from PBMCs. Every receptor here comes from a man aged 25-45 years in good health and CMV-seronegative. Both conserved end residues are part of each CDR3. The order of the fields is J gene, V gene, clone size, D gene, CDR3 protein, CDR3 DNA. The D gene is left open where the match is weak. Clone size appears in some rows only: once, few, many, or a class for an expanded clone.

J gene: TRBJ1-1; V gene: TRBV7-9; clone size: .; D gene: TRBD1; CDR3 protein: CSSSLGDRGAFF; CDR3 DNA: TGTTCCAGCAGCTTAGGGGACAGGGGCGCTTTCTTT
J gene: TRBJ2-3; V gene: TRBV7-9; clone size: .; D gene: .; CDR3 protein: CASSLAGGGDTQYF; CDR3 DNA: TGTGCCAGCAGCTTAGCGGGGGGTGGAGATACGCAGTATTTT
J gene: TRBJ1-4; V gene: TRBV5-5; clone size: .; D gene: .; CDR3 protein: CASSLLGGVNEKLFF; CDR3 DNA: TGTGCCAGCAGCCTGCTGGGGGGGGTTAATGAAAAACTGTTTTTT
J gene: TRBJ2-4; V gene: TRBV4-3; clone size: .; D gene: .; CDR3 protein: CASSQDGLADTKNIQYF; CDR3 DNA: TGCGCCAGCAGCCAAGATGGGTTGGCCGACACCAAAAACATTCAGTACTTC
J gene: TRBJ1-1; V gene: TRBV6-5; clone size: .; D gene: .; CDR3 protein: CASSSQGRNTEAFF; CDR3 DNA: TGTGCCAGCAGTTCCCAGGGCAGAAACACTGAAGCTTTCTTT
J gene: TRBJ2-5; V gene: TRBV12-1; clone size: .; D gene: .; CDR3 protein: CASSFAGTSGDIQETQYF; CDR3 DNA: TGTGCCAGCAGCTTCGCCGGGACTAGCGGGGATATCCAAGAGACCCAGTACTTC
J gene: TRBJ2-7; V gene: TRBV5-1; clone size: few; D gene: TRBD1; CDR3 protein: CASSNRQGAISYEQYF; CDR3 DNA: TGCGCCAGCAGCAACCGACAGGGGGCTATTTCCTACGAGCAGTACTTC
J gene: TRBJ1-2; V gene: TRBV2; clone size: few; D gene: .; CDR3 protein: CASSDSLETVEGYTF; CDR3 DNA: TGTGCCAGCAGTGATTCTCTGGAGACAGTGGAAGGCTACACCTTC
J gene: TRBJ1-2; V gene: TRBV6-4; clone size: .; D gene: TRBD1; CDR3 protein: CASSTGQGLGYTF; CDR3 DNA: TGTGCCAGCAGTACGGGACAGGGGCTTGGCTACACCTTC
J gene: TRBJ2-4; V gene: TRBV2; clone size: .; D gene: .; CDR3 protein: CASEVLRGVQNIQYF; CDR3 DNA: TGTGCCAGCGAAGTCCTACGGGGTGTTCAAAACATTCAGTACTTC
J gene: TRBJ1-3; V gene: TRBV25-1; clone size: .; D gene: .; CDR3 protein: CASSDKTGSGNTIYF; CDR3 DNA: TGTGCCAGCAGTGACAAGACAGGCTCTGGAAACACCATATATTTT
J gene: TRBJ2-1; V gene: TRBV7-9; clone size: .; D gene: TRBD1; CDR3 protein: CASSSPTGGFYNEQFF; CDR3 DNA: TGTGCCAGCAGCTCGCCGACAGGGGGCTTCTACAATGAGCAGTTCTTC
J gene: TRBJ2-4; V gene: TRBV7-2; clone size: .; D gene: TRBD2; CDR3 protein: CASSRRTSGVNIQYF; CDR3 DNA: TGTGCCAGCAGCAGAAGGACTAGCGGGGTAAACATTCAGTACTTC
J gene: TRBJ2-3; V gene: TRBV7-2; clone size: .; D gene: .; CDR3 protein: CASSPRGSLTDTQYF; CDR3 DNA: TGTGCCAGCAGCCCCCGGGGGTCTCTCACAGATACGCAGTATTTT
J gene: TRBJ2-5; V gene: TRBV29-1; clone size: .; D gene: TRBD2; CDR3 protein: CSAPVDRGGRETQYF; CDR3 DNA: TGCAGCGCACCTGTGGACCGGGGGGGCCGAGAGACCCAGTACTTC
J gene: TRBJ2-7; V gene: TRBV28; clone size: once; D gene: .; CDR3 protein: CASREAASYEQYF; CDR3 DNA: TGTGCCAGCAGGGAGGCAGCTTCCTACGAGCAGTACTTC
J gene: TRBJ1-1; V gene: TRBV6-4; clone size: once; D gene: .; CDR3 protein: CASKLGAQENEAFF; CDR3 DNA: TGTGCCAGCAAGTTGGGGGCCCAGGAGAATGAAGCTTTCTTT
J gene: TRBJ1-6; V gene: TRBV5-5; clone size: .; D gene: TRBD1; CDR3 protein: CASSLGQGSDPLHF; CDR3 DNA: TGTGCCAGCAGCTTGGGACAGGGGAGTGATCCCCTCCACTTT
J gene: TRBJ2-1; V gene: TRBV5-1; clone size: .; D gene: TRBD2; CDR3 protein: CASSLLTSGENEQFF; CDR3 DNA: TGCGCCAGCAGCTTACTCACTAGCGGGGAGAATGAGCAGTTCTTC
J gene: TRBJ1-1; V gene: TRBV7-2; clone size: .; D gene: .; CDR3 protein: CASSLVAAGDTEAFF; CDR3 DNA: TGTGCCAGCAGCTTAGTGGCGGCCGGAGACACTGAAGCTTTCTTT
J gene: TRBJ2-5; V gene: TRBV7-9; clone size: once; D gene: .; CDR3 protein: CASSLDRGKTQYF; CDR3 DNA: TGTGCCAGCAGCTTGGACAGAGGGAAGACCCAGTACTTC
J gene: TRBJ2-2; V gene: TRBV6-6; clone size: .; D gene: TRBD1; CDR3 protein: CASSYKTGGTGELFF; CDR3 DNA: TGTGCCAGCAGTTACAAAACAGGGGGCACCGGGGAGCTGTTTTTT
J gene: TRBJ2-7; V gene: TRBV27; clone size: .; D gene: .; CDR3 protein: CASSTAYEQYF; CDR3 DNA: TGTGCCAGCAGTACAGCCTACGAGCAGTACTTC
J gene: TRBJ1-4; V gene: TRBV6-5; clone size: .; D gene: .; CDR3 protein: CASRAGVGNEKLFF; CDR3 DNA: TGTGCCAGCAGAGCCGGGGTTGGTAATGAAAAACTGTTTTTT
J gene: TRBJ2-1; V gene: TRBV7-9; clone size: .; D gene: .; CDR3 protein: CASSLGGLAYNEQFF; CDR3 DNA: TGTGCCAGCAGCTTGGGGGGGCTAGCCTACAATGAGCAGTTCTTC
J gene: TRBJ2-5; V gene: TRBV27; clone size: .; D gene: TRBD1; CDR3 protein: CASRSLGTGGDKTQYF; CDR3 DNA: TGTGCCAGCAGATCTCTCGGGACAGGGGGCGATAAGACCCAGTACTTC
J gene: TRBJ1-4; V gene: TRBV7-9; clone size: .; D gene: .; CDR3 protein: CASSSNPQLYTTNEKLFF; CDR3 DNA: TGTGCCAGCAGCTCCAACCCACAATTATACACAACTAATGAAAAACTGTTTTTT
J gene: TRBJ2-4; V gene: TRBV29-1; clone size: .; D gene: .; CDR3 protein: CSVSQSTAKNIQYF; CDR3 DNA: TGCAGCGTTTCACAGAGCACGGCCAAAAACATTCAGTACTTC
J gene: TRBJ1-4; V gene: TRBV29-1; clone size: .; D gene: .; CDR3 protein: CSAVGGDEKLFF; CDR3 DNA: TGCAGCGCCGTCGGAGGGGACGAAAAACTGTTTTTT
J gene: TRBJ2-7; V gene: TRBV6-6; clone size: .; D gene: .; CDR3 protein: CASSHSGKWEQYF; CDR3 DNA: TGTGCCAGCAGCCACTCGGGGAAATGGGAGCAGTACTTC
J gene: TRBJ1-1; V gene: TRBV5-1; clone size: few; D gene: .; CDR3 protein: CASSLELEAFF; CDR3 DNA: TGCGCCAGCAGCTTGGAACTGGAAGCTTTCTTT
J gene: TRBJ2-5; V gene: TRBV7-3; clone size: .; D gene: TRBD2; CDR3 protein: CASARSGGRRETQYF; CDR3 DNA: TGTGCCAGCGCCCGTAGCGGGGGGAGGCGGGAGACCCAGTACTTC
J gene: TRBJ2-7; V gene: TRBV11-2; clone size: few; D gene: .; CDR3 protein: CASSFRGTESSYEQYF; CDR3 DNA: TGTGCCAGCAGCTTTCGCGGGACGGAGAGCTCCTACGAGCAGTACTTC
J gene: TRBJ1-4; V gene: TRBV5-1; clone size: .; D gene: TRBD1; CDR3 protein: CASSLTGEDEKLFF; CDR3 DNA: TGCGCCAGCAGCCTGACAGGGGAGGATGAAAAACTGTTTTTT
J gene: TRBJ2-5; V gene: TRBV14; clone size: few; D gene: TRBD2; CDR3 protein: CASSQVGGRETQYF; CDR3 DNA: TGTGCCAGCAGCCAAGTAGGCGGGAGGGAGACCCAGTACTTC
J gene: TRBJ1-2; V gene: TRBV18; clone size: .; D gene: .; CDR3 protein: CASSPPNGANYGYTF; CDR3 DNA: TGTGCCAGCTCACCACCAAATGGAGCTAACTATGGCTACACCTTC
J gene: TRBJ2-4; V gene: TRBV21-1; clone size: .; D gene: .; CDR3 protein: CASSKGGRGTKGKNIQYF; CDR3 DNA: TGTGCCAGCAGCAAAGGGGGTAGGGGGACCAAGGGCAAAAACATTCAGTACTTC
J gene: TRBJ1-2; V gene: TRBV7-9; clone size: .; D gene: TRBD1; CDR3 protein: CASSSRDRGRVYGYTF; CDR3 DNA: TGTGCCAGCAGCTCACGGGACAGGGGACGGGTTTATGGCTACACCTTC
J gene: TRBJ2-7; V gene: TRBV4-2; clone size: .; D gene: .; CDR3 protein: CASSQDPGDGFDEQYF; CDR3 DNA: TGTGCCAGCAGCCAAGATCCGGGGGACGGTTTTGACGAGCAGTACTTC
J gene: TRBJ1-4; V gene: TRBV5-6; clone size: .; D gene: .; CDR3 protein: CASSLGAATNEKLFF; CDR3 DNA: TGTGCCAGCAGCTTGGGGGCTGCAACTAATGAAAAACTGTTTTTT
J gene: TRBJ1-6; V gene: TRBV30; clone size: .; D gene: TRBD1; CDR3 protein: CAWEGQVGEGEKSPLHF; CDR3 DNA: TGTGCCTGGGAGGGACAGGTCGGCGAAGGGGAAAAATCACCCCTCCACTTT
J gene: TRBJ1-2; V gene: TRBV6-1; clone size: .; D gene: TRBD1; CDR3 protein: CASSALGQVSTGYTF; CDR3 DNA: TGTGCCAGCAGTGCCCTGGGACAGGTCAGCACTGGCTACACCTTC